A selection of T cell receptor beta chains follows, all from one sample in a study of blood T cell repertoires in COVID-19. Only in-frame clones appear in the TCRdb table, and some are missing; sequencing was by immunoSEQ multiplex PCR. The repertoire holds about 380,000 clones, with 85% to 90% as singletons. Sequencing was done on a sample of PBMCs or T cells enriched from blood (not recorded which). The receptors were gathered from a woman between 18 and 29 years old who had recovered from COVID-19. CDR3s include the opening cysteine and the closing phenylalanine or tryptophan. D genes are given only for firm matches. Rows give clone size only sometimes, using once, few, many, or a class for an expanded clone.

j_gene,abundance,d_gene,v_gene,CDR3nt,CDR3aa
TRBJ2-7,.,TRBD1,TRBV11-2,TGTGCCAGCAGCCTCCGGGACAGGGGGCTTGCCGAGCAGTACTTC,CASSLRDRGLAEQYF
TRBJ1-2,.,TRBD1,TRBV6-5,TGTGCCAGCAGCAGGGGGCTAGAGGACTATGGCTACACCTTC,CASSRGLEDYGYTF
TRBJ1-2,.,TRBD1,TRBV5-1,TGCGCCAGCAGCCCGACAGGGGGCGACGGCTACACCTTC,CASSPTGGDGYTF
TRBJ1-6,.,.,TRBV19,TGTGCCAGTAGTCCTGCCGGGATCGATTCACCCCTCCACTTT,CASSPAGIDSPLHF
TRBJ2-1,.,.,TRBV19,TGTGCCAGTAGTACAGCGGGACAACAGTTCTTC,CASSTAGQQFF
TRBJ2-3,.,TRBD2,TRBV7-2,TGTGCCAGCAGTACTAGCGGGGGAGGCCCAGATACGCAGTATTTT,CASSTSGGGPDTQYF
TRBJ2-5,once,TRBD2,TRBV4-2,TGTGCCAGCAGCCAAGAAAGCCGTCTAGCGGGGGGCGAGACCCAGTACTTC,CASSQESRLAGGETQYF
TRBJ1-2,.,TRBD1,TRBV19,TGTGCCAGTAGAAGGGGACAGTCGAATTCCTATGGCTACACCTTC,CASRRGQSNSYGYTF
TRBJ1-3,.,TRBD1,TRBV5-6,TGTGCCAGCAGCTTGGCACTTCAGGGGGCTGGAAACACCATATATTTT,CASSLALQGAGNTIYF
TRBJ2-1,.,TRBD1,TRBV24-1,TGTGCCACCAGTGATCCCGCAAGCCTCCGGACAGGGGGCGATGAGCAGTTCTTC,CATSDPASLRTGGDEQFF
TRBJ1-2,.,.,TRBV9,TGTGCCAGCAGCGCCGGACTGAGCTATGGCTACACCTTC,CASSAGLSYGYTF
TRBJ1-6,.,.,TRBV5-8,TGTGCCAGCAGCGTGGGTACAAACACAGGGTTTAGTTCACCCCTCCACTTT,CASSVGTNTGFSSPLHF
TRBJ1-3,.,TRBD1,TRBV28,TGTGCCAGCACCATGGACAGGGGGAAAAGCTTCGGAAACACCATATATTTT,CASTMDRGKSFGNTIYF
TRBJ2-3,.,.,TRBV28,TGTGCCAGCAGCTACAGGGCTAGCACAGATACGCAGTATTTT,CASSYRASTDTQYF
TRBJ1-6,.,.,TRBV7-9,TGTGCCAGTTCTAGCCCAAATTCACCCCTCCACTTT,CASSSPNSPLHF
TRBJ2-7,.,TRBD1,TRBV14,TGTGCCAGCAGCCAAGAAATAATATCTACAGGGGGCCGCGAGCAGTACTTC,CASSQEIISTGGREQYF
TRBJ1-5,once,.,TRBV20-1,TGCAGTGCTAGTCGGCAGGAGGGGTCCGTGAGGCCCCAGCATTTT,CSASRQEGSVRPQHF
TRBJ1-1,.,.,TRBV6-1,TGTGCCAGCAGTGAATCCCCGTGGAGAGGGGGGAACACTGAAGCTTTCTTT,CASSESPWRGGNTEAFF
TRBJ1-5,.,.,TRBV3-1/TRBV3-2,TGTGCCAGCAGCCAAGGGGGGGGCGGTCAGCCCCAGCATTTT,CASSQGGGGQPQHF
TRBJ1-5,.,TRBD1,TRBV6-2/TRBV6-3,TGTGCCAGCAGTTTCCAGGGGGTAACCCGCAATCAGCCCCAGCATTTT,CASSFQGVTRNQPQHF
TRBJ1-1,.,TRBD1,TRBV6-4,TGTGCCAGCAGTGACTCCTGGAGGGGGCGAGCTTTCTTT,CASSDSWRGRAFF
TRBJ1-5,.,.,TRBV6-5,TGTGCCAGCACCACTTATAGCAATCAGCCCCAGCATTTT,CASTTYSNQPQHF
TRBJ2-3,.,TRBD2,TRBV4-1,TGCGCCAGCAGCGCGCGGGGGGAAGATACGCAGTATTTT,CASSARGEDTQYF
TRBJ2-5,.,.,TRBV18,TGTGCCAGCTCATCCGGACAAAGGGGGACCCAGTACTTC,CASSSGQRGTQYF
TRBJ1-5,.,.,TRBV4-3,TGCGCCAGCAGCCAAGCCCTCGGGCCGGGGGGCGTTAGCAATCAGCCCCAGCATTTT,CASSQALGPGGVSNQPQHF
TRBJ2-7,.,.,TRBV4-2,TGTGCCAGCAGCCAAGAAGTCCTAGGGGGGGCGGGCGAGCAGTACTTC,CASSQEVLGGAGEQYF
TRBJ1-1,.,TRBD1,TRBV5-8,TGTGCCAGCAGCAAACGACAGGGGGCGGGTGGCACTGAAGCTTTCTTT,CASSKRQGAGGTEAFF
TRBJ1-1,.,.,TRBV7-3,TGTGCCAGCAGGGAGGGTGGGAACACTGAAGCTTTCTTT,CASREGGNTEAFF
TRBJ1-2,few,.,TRBV30,TGTGCCTGGAGCGGGTCGGGGGGAGGCACCTTC,CAWSGSGGGTF
TRBJ2-1,.,.,TRBV6-2/TRBV6-3,TGTGCCAGCAGTTACTCGAAACGGGTAGGTTACAATGAGCAGTTCTTC,CASSYSKRVGYNEQFF
TRBJ2-1,.,.,TRBV25-1,TGTGCCAGCAGTGAATATCCTAGGACTCACCGGTACAATGAGCAGTTCTTC,CASSEYPRTHRYNEQFF
TRBJ1-6,.,.,TRBV27,TGTGCCAGCGCGTTCGAAGGGGTTAATTCACCCCTCCACTTT,CASAFEGVNSPLHF
TRBJ2-7,.,.,TRBV29-1,TGCAGCGCCGAGGGACTCGCCTACGAGCAGTACTTC,CSAEGLAYEQYF
TRBJ1-1,.,TRBD1,TRBV19,TGTGCCAGTAGTGAAGAGACAGGGCCATACACTGAAGCTTTCTTT,CASSEETGPYTEAFF
TRBJ1-2,.,.,TRBV7-9,TGTGCCAGCAGCCCAACGCAGGGTAACTATGGCTACACCTTC,CASSPTQGNYGYTF
TRBJ1-6,.,.,TRBV4-1,TGCGCCAGCAGCCAAGGGACAGTAAATTATAATTCACCCCTCCACTTT,CASSQGTVNYNSPLHF
TRBJ1-2,.,.,TRBV6-5,TGTGCCAGCAGTTACCAGGCCGACAGCAACTATGGCTACACCTTC,CASSYQADSNYGYTF
TRBJ1-2,.,TRBD1,TRBV9,TGTGCCAGCAGCGTAGGGGACAGGGGGCACTATGGCTACACCTTC,CASSVGDRGHYGYTF
TRBJ2-1,.,TRBD2,TRBV9,TGTGCCAGCAGCGTAGTCCTCGGGGGGGCCGGTGAGCAGTTCTTC,CASSVVLGGAGEQFF
TRBJ1-6,.,TRBD1,TRBV5-4,TGTGCCAGCAGGGAACAGGGGGCGGTGAGTTCACCCCTCCACTTT,CASREQGAVSSPLHF
TRBJ1-1,.,TRBD1,TRBV27,TGTGCCAGCACCACAGGGGGCACTGAAGCTTTCTTT,CASTTGGTEAFF
TRBJ2-1,few,TRBD2,TRBV19,TGTGCCAGTAGCACCCAGGGTAGACGGGCGGGAGTCGATGAGCAGTTCTTC,CASSTQGRRAGVDEQFF
TRBJ1-1,.,.,TRBV4-1,TGCGCCAGCAGCCAAGATCTAGGTCGGTTTTTAGCTTTCTTT,CASSQDLGRFLAFF
TRBJ1-2,.,.,TRBV3-1/TRBV3-2,TGTGCCAGCAGCCAAGGGGGCATGATCTATGGCTACACCTTC,CASSQGGMIYGYTF
TRBJ1-1,.,.,TRBV20-1,TGCAGTGCTAGAGGGGGACTTGGGGCTTTCTTT,CSARGGLGAFF
TRBJ1-2,.,.,TRBV27,TGTGCCAGCAGGAAAGGGACACCCGCCCAGGGAGACGGCTACACCTTC,CASRKGTPAQGDGYTF
TRBJ1-5,.,.,TRBV10-2,TGCGCCACCCGACCGGGATGGACGGATAGCAATCAGCCCCAGCATTTT,CATRPGWTDSNQPQHF